The rows below give T cell receptor beta chains drawn from one sample of a study of beta chain features in type 1 diabetes. Assay: immunoSEQ multiplex PCR; the TCRdb copy retains only in-frame clones and omits some. Of 300,000 to 400,000 clones listed, around 12% are singletons. The sequenced material came from naive CD4+ T cells from blood. These receptors originate from a man in his late teens or twenties in good health. Each CDR3 is given with its conserved first and last residue. Fields, in order: D gene, J gene, clone size, V gene, CDR3 protein, CDR3 DNA. The D gene is left open where the match is weak. Only some rows state a clone size, as once, few, many or a class for expanded clones.

>TRBD1|TRBJ2-6|.|TRBV18
CASSPVLTGDGANVLTF
TGTGCCAGCTCACCGGTACTGACAGGGGACGGGGCCAACGTCCTGACTTTC
>TRBD1|TRBJ2-2|few|TRBV28
CASRPGQKNTGELFF
TGTGCCAGTCGACCGGGACAGAAGAACACCGGGGAGCTGTTTTTT
>TRBD1|TRBJ1-5|few|TRBV2
CASSKDRARGSNQPQHF
TGTGCCAGCAGTAAGGACAGGGCCAGGGGTAGCAATCAGCCCCAGCATTTT
>.|TRBJ1-1|few|TRBV5-1
CASSLDSLNTEAFF
TGCGCCAGCAGCCTGGACAGTCTGAACACTGAAGCTTTCTTT
>TRBD2|TRBJ2-1|few|TRBV11-3
CASSLLAGNEQFF
TGTGCCAGCAGCTTGCTAGCGGGGAATGAGCAGTTCTTC
>TRBD2|TRBJ2-4|.|TRBV7-2
CASSPLPLAGGKNIQYF
TGTGCCAGCAGCCCACTACCACTAGCGGGGGGGAAAAACATTCAGTACTTC
>.|TRBJ2-1|few|TRBV5-4
CASSWTRSNEQFF
TGTGCCAGCAGCTGGACACGGAGCAATGAGCAGTTCTTC
>.|TRBJ2-1|.|TRBV18
CASSPPRGNYNEQFF
TGTGCCAGCTCACCACCGAGGGGGAACTACAATGAGCAGTTCTTC
>TRBD1|TRBJ1-4|few|TRBV16
CASSQGTGVRVLFF
TGTGCCAGCAGCCAAGGGACAGGCGTGAGGGTACTGTTTTTT
>TRBD1|TRBJ1-4|many|TRBV4-3
CASSQVGTGNEKLFF
TGCGCCAGCAGCCAGGTCGGGACAGGAAATGAAAAACTGTTTTTT
>.|TRBJ1-1|few|TRBV7-2
CASSLGGPEAFF
TGTGCCAGCAGCTTAGGAGGTCCTGAAGCTTTCTTT
>.|TRBJ1-5|few|TRBV19
CASSILISTVSNQPQHF
TGTGCCAGTAGTATATTGATTTCGACAGTTAGCAATCAGCCCCAGCATTTT
>TRBD1|TRBJ2-7|few|TRBV10-3
CAIRQGQGGEQYF
TGTGCCATCAGGCAGGGACAGGGCGGCGAGCAGTACTTC
>.|TRBJ2-2|.|TRBV4-3
CASRDRQGRDTGELFF
TGCGCCAGCAGGGACAGACAGGGGAGGGACACCGGGGAGCTGTTTTTT
>.|TRBJ2-1|.|TRBV10-3
CAISVRGSATPSYNEQFF
TGTGCCATCAGTGTTCGTGGTAGCGCGACCCCCTCCTACAATGAGCAGTTCTTC
>TRBD1|TRBJ1-5|.|TRBV15
CATSRDWTGGQPQHF
TGTGCCACCAGCAGAGATTGGACAGGGGGCCAGCCCCAGCATTTT
>TRBD1|TRBJ2-6|few|TRBV19
CASSIDTGAGANVLTF
TGTGCCAGTAGTATTGACACAGGGGCTGGGGCCAACGTCCTGACTTTC
>.|TRBJ2-1|.|TRBV5-1
CASSLERTASNEQFF
TGCGCCAGCAGCTTGGAGAGGACAGCCTCCAATGAGCAGTTCTTC